This entry lists 30 T cell receptor beta chains sequenced from one sample in a study of identical twins (dated by TCRdb to 2016 to 2017). Libraries were constructed by 5' RACE. Data came from an Illumina HiSeq 2000. TCRdb applied fastp at Q25 and MiXCR to the public reads, then kept only in-frame beta chains. Every distinct CDR3 protein forms one entry, paired with its most common genes and DNA. The sample profile shows around 650,000 distinct CDR3 sequences; roughly 7.2% of them were found once. Roughly 1.5% of the sample lies in the top ten. The data were also submitted as part of a second study, on yellow fever vaccine responses in identical twins.

The source material was PBMCs. The origin of the receptors is a woman aged 18-29 years in good health.

This clonotype was counted between two and nine times. This chain joins TRBV10-3 and TRBJ1-1; 7 bases fit TRBD1. Germline V lookup: CDR1 ENHRY, CDR2 SYGVKD. The V and J ends lost 6 bases and 1 base, in that order; junction bases with no gene match: 11. This CDR3 is built from 16 residues. The chain's CDR3 is CAISRQGKGTNTEAFF. For the CDR3, the DNA is TGTGCCATCAGCCGACAGGGAAAGGGGACGAACACTGAAGCTTTCTTT.

This clonotype was observed at least ten times. Relative to the germline gene, one junction end is altered; a read error may explain this. The chain uses TRBV5-5 and TRBJ2-1, with D unresolved. Germline CDR1 is SGHKS and CDR2 is YYEKEE (reference sequence). This CDR3 region has 14 residues. The CDR3 loop reads CASSLLSSNNEQFF. CDR3 nucleotides: TGTGCCAGCAGCTTGCTATCCTCCAACAATGAGCAGTTCTTC.

This chain links TRBV6-5 with TRBJ2-5; 8 bases align to TRBD1. This CDR3 is built from 15 residues. The ends lost 4 bases at V and 5 bases at J; junction bases unmatched: 9. Germline V CDR1 and CDR2: MNHEY, SVGAGI. The CDR3 DNA is TGTGCCAGCAGTTGGATGACAGGGGCCTTGGAGACCCAGTACTTC. As protein: CASSWMTGALETQYF.

This clonotype was seen ten or more times. This chain joins TRBV2 and TRBJ1-4; 8 positions match TRBD1. This CDR3 contains 14 residues. J gave up 5 bases and V 6 bases, and 5 bases lay outside the gene matches. Germline lookup yields CDR1 SNHLY and CDR2 FYNNEI. CDR3 sequence reads: CASRGTGRNEKLFF. The CDR3 bases are TGTGCCAGCAGGGGGACAGGCCGGAATGAAAAACTGTTTTTT.

This clonotype appeared a few times. The rearrangement links TRBV7-6 to TRBJ2-7, with TRBD2 matching over 8 bases. The CDR3 has 15 residues. Germline CDR1 and CDR2: SGHVS and FNYEAQ. V shed 5 bases and J 2 bases; nucleotides not matched to a gene: 8. The CDR3 reads CASSPLDSGTYEQYF. For the CDR3, the DNA is TGTGCCAGCAGCCCTCTGGATAGCGGGACCTACGAGCAGTACTTC.

The chain carries TRBV11-2 and TRBJ2-1, with TRBD2 as a possible D gene (5 bases). The CDR3 consists of 15 residues. CDR1 is SGHAT, CDR2 FQNNGV, per germline. Trimming cost V 6 bases and J 0 bases, with 12 bases left between them. The CDR3 nucleotides are TGTGCCAGCAGGTTTAGCGAGAGCTCCTACAATGAGCAGTTCTTC. It codes for CASRFSESSYNEQFF.

This clonotype showed up just a few times. This sequence joins TRBV28 and TRBJ2-3, with TRBD1 identical over 7 bases. The germline V gene encodes CDR1 MDHEN and CDR2 SYDVKM. The CDR3 contains 12 residues. V was clipped by 6 bases and J by 6 bases; unmatched bases: 3. The CDR3 here is CASRGQWDTQYF. The CDR3 DNA follows: TGTGCCAGCAGGGGACAGTGGGATACGCAGTATTTT. Based on the CDR3 plus reference TRBV28 and TRBJ2-3, the full variable domain is DVKVTQSSRYLVKRTGEKVFLECVQDMDHENMFWYRQDPGLGLRLIYFSYDVKMKEKGDIPEGYSVSREKKERFSLILESASTNQTSMYLCASRGQWDTQYFGPGTRLTVL.

As concerns this clonotype: This may be a read error: a much more frequent sequence differs by one nucleotide. This sequence joins TRBV12-3 or TRBV12-4 and TRBJ1-1; the match to TRBD1 covers 7 bases. With 3 bases clipped from V and 0 bases from J, the junction kept 10 bases outside the gene matches. This CDR3 comprises 17 residues. In nucleotides, the CDR3 is TGTGCCAGCAGTTTCAGCGGGACAGATGATGTGAACACTGAAGCTTTCTTT. As protein: CASSFSGTDDVNTEAFF.

Written as DNA, the CDR3 is TGTGCCAGCAGCCACCCACAGACAGGGAAGTACAATGAGCAGTTCTTC. Translating it yields CASSHPQTGKYNEQFF. The genes are TRBV5-5 and TRBJ2-1; 7 bases align to TRBD1. The V gene end was trimmed by 4 bases and the J gene end by 4 bases; junction bases not matched to a gene: 11. This CDR3 has 16 amino acids. CDR1 SGHKS and CDR2 YYEKEE come from the germline V gene (reference sequence).

This clonotype was detected many times. The chain couples TRBV29-1 to TRBJ1-1; a weak D match, TRBD1 (5 bases). V dropped 6 bases and J dropped 0 bases, with 14 bases sitting between them. Germline values: CDR1 SQVTM, CDR2 ANQGSEA. The CDR3 is 14 amino acids. The CDR3 protein is CSVSLRVLNTEAFF. The CDR3 bases are TGCAGCGTCTCTCTCAGGGTTTTGAACACTGAAGCTTTCTTT.

The chain employs TRBV6-5 and TRBJ1-2, with TRBD1 matching over 7 bases. Germline values: CDR1 MNHEY, CDR2 SVGAGI. The V segment lost 2 bases and the J segment 1 base; nucleotides outside the gene matches: 1. This CDR3 has 14 amino acids. The CDR3 sequence: CASSYTGVNYGYTF. The CDR3 nucleotides read TGTGCCAGCAGTTACACAGGGGTTAACTATGGCTACACCTTC.

The rearrangement joins TRBV7-8 to TRBJ2-3, with D hard to call. This CDR3 is built from 17 residues. V lost 2 bases, J lost 0 bases, and 15 bases lay in between. Germline lookup yields CDR1 SGHVS and CDR2 FQNEAQ. The DNA of the CDR3 is TGTGCCAGCAGCTTAAAAATGGGAAGGGCGAGCACAGATACGCAGTATTTT. Its protein is CASSLKMGRASTDTQYF.

A few counts support this clonotype. The chain combines TRBV4-1 with TRBJ2-2, with 7 bases aligning to TRBD1. This CDR3 is 17 amino acids long. From germline, CDR1 is MGHRA and CDR2 YSYEKL. Losses at the gene ends were 0 bases for V and 3 bases for J; bases not matched to a gene: 7. Here the CDR3 DNA reads TGCGCCAGCAGCCAAGATGCCCAGACAGGGTACACCGGGGAGCTGTTTTTT. Translated, it gives CASSQDAQTGYTGELFF.

The chain uses TRBV6-4 and TRBJ2-3, with D uncertain. Germline loops: CDR1 MRHNA, CDR2 SNTAGT. V was clipped by 3 bases and J by 2 bases, with 6 bases between them. The CDR3 has 13 residues. DNA of the CDR3: TGTGCCAGCAGTGAGGCGTTCACAGATACGCAGTATTTT. Translated, it gives CASSEAFTDTQYF.

There are a few counts of this clonotype. The chain carries TRBV5-1 and TRBJ2-5; tentatively, D is TRBD1 or TRBD2 (6 bases each). CDR1 is SGHRS and CDR2 is YFSETQ in the germline V gene. V was trimmed by 4 bases and J by 5 bases, leaving 15 bases between them. The CDR3 spans 14 residues. CDR3: CASSTPGARETQYF. The DNA for the CDR3 is TGCGCCAGCAGCACGCCGGGGGCAAGGGAGACCCAGTACTTC. The full variable domain, rest sourced from reference TRBV5-1 and TRBJ2-5, is KAGVTQTPRYLIKTRGQQVTLSCSPISGHRSVSWYQQTPGQGLQFLFEYFSETQRNKGNFPGRFSGRQFSNSRSEMNVSTLELGDSALYLCASSTPGARETQYFGPGTRLLVL.

This chain links TRBV27 with TRBJ2-2; weak D call: TRBD1 (5 bases). Trimming cost V 1 base and J 5 bases, with 14 bases left between them. This CDR3 comprises 16 residues. The germline V gene has CDR1 MNHEY and CDR2 SMNVEV (reference sequence). The CDR3 loop reads CASSLWDRTTTGELFF. DNA of the CDR3: TGTGCCAGCAGTTTATGGGATCGGACAACTACCGGGGAGCTGTTTTTT.

This chain connects TRBV18 to TRBJ2-1; 7 positions match TRBD2. Germline V CDR1 and CDR2: KGHSH, LQKENI. The CDR3 spans 13 residues. V was clipped by 3 bases and J by 12 bases; unmatched bases: 8. The CDR3 coding sequence is TGTGCCAGCTCACCCCCCGCAGCGGGGCTGCAGTTCTTC. This sequence encodes CASSPPAAGLQFF.

This clonotype was recorded at least ten times. V gene TRBV12-3 or TRBV12-4 combines with J gene TRBJ2-3; D is unresolved. The V end lost 6 bases, the J end lost 0 bases, and 7 bases lay between the germline ends. This CDR3 has 13 residues. The CDR3 DNA reads TGTGCCAGCAGCCAGACTAGCACAGATACGCAGTATTTT. Its protein is CASSQTSTDTQYF.

V and J are TRBV29-1 and TRBJ1-5; D gene ambiguous. The CDR3 is made up of 12 amino acids. CDR1 SQVTM and CDR2 ANQGSEA come from the germline V gene. The V end lost 4 bases, the J end lost 6 bases, and 10 bases lay between the germline ends. The CDR3 DNA is TGCAGCGTTGTAGACGTTGGTCAGCCCCAGCATTTT. Protein sequence: CSVVDVGQPQHF.

The V call is TRBV15, the J call TRBJ2-1; perhaps D is TRBD1 or TRBD2 (5 bases each). Germline V gene sequence: CDR1 LNHNV, CDR2 YYDKDF (reference sequence). Trimming pared 1 base from V and 4 bases from J, leaving 14 bases between. CDR3 size: 16 residues. CDR3 protein: CATSRGAGREYNEQFF. CDR3 coding DNA: TGTGCCACCAGCAGAGGGGCAGGGAGAGAATACAATGAGCAGTTCTTC.

This clonotype was counted ten times or more. V gene TRBV12-3 or TRBV12-4 combines with J gene TRBJ2-3, with TRBD2 matching 10 bases. This CDR3 has 15 amino acids. With 5 bases clipped from V and 0 bases from J, the junction kept 2 bases outside the gene matches. The chain's CDR3 is CASSRAGGSTDTQYF. The CDR3 coding sequence is TGTGCCAGCAGTAGAGCGGGGGGGAGCACAGATACGCAGTATTTT.

In this sample, this clonotype turned up many times. CDR3 DNA: TGTGCCATCATGGGGCAACCGGGACAGAACAATGAGCAGTTCTTC. It translates to CAIMGQPGQNNEQFF. The rearrangement links TRBV10-3 to TRBJ2-1; 7 nucleotides match TRBD1. Germline assignment: CDR1 ENHRY and CDR2 SYGVKD. This CDR3 has 15 amino acids. V lost 7 bases to trimming and J lost 5 bases; unmatched junction nucleotides: 11.

This clonotype was recorded a few times. The chain joins TRBV7-9 to TRBJ1-6; no clear D gene. CDR1 and CDR2 from the germline V gene are SEHNR and FQNEAQ (reference sequence). CDR3 length: 15 residues. The V and J ends lost 0 bases and 7 bases respectively, with 10 bases between them. Here the CDR3 reads CASSLARSGNSPLHF. The CDR3 DNA follows: TGTGCCAGCAGCTTAGCAAGGTCTGGGAATTCACCCCTCCACTTT.

This clonotype has more than one count but fewer than ten. The rearrangement uses TRBV5-5 and TRBJ1-5; D perhaps matches TRBD1 (6 bases). The CDR3 contains 15 residues. The germline V and J ends were trimmed by 0 bases and 7 bases, with 14 bases remaining between them. Germline-derived CDR1 and CDR2 are SGHKS and YYEKEE (reference sequence). As DNA, the CDR3 is TGTGCCAGCAGCTTGGGACAGGAAGAGCGACAGCCCCAGCATTTT. Its translation is CASSLGQEERQPQHF.

This clonotype was seen only a few times. V and J are TRBV29-1 and TRBJ1-1, with a weak D call TRBD1 (5 bases). The germline V and J ends were trimmed by 7 bases and 3 bases, with 15 bases remaining between them. Germline CDR1 is SQVTM and CDR2 is ANQGSEA. This CDR3 has 13 residues. The CDR3, as DNA: TGCAGCGGCGGGCCTGGGGCGGACACTGAAGCTTTCTTT. Protein sequence: CSGGPGADTEAFF.

In this sample, this clonotype turned up a few times. The chain carries TRBV7-8 and TRBJ1-1, with D tentatively TRBD1 (6 bases). The CDR3 consists of 13 residues. V was cut by 9 bases and J by 6 bases, with 17 bases left in between. In germline, CDR1 is SGHVS, CDR2 FQNEAQ. The CDR3 DNA is TGTGCCAGTTCGGGGGGCTGGGTCGCTGAAGCTTTCTTT. Translating it yields CASSGGWVAEAFF.

This clonotype has just a few counts. The V gene is TRBV5-6, the J gene TRBJ2-1; D possibly corresponds to TRBD2 (5 bases). The CDR3 consists of 12 residues. Germline CDR1 is SGHDT and CDR2 is YYEEEE. Trimming removed 4 bases from V and 9 bases from J, with 11 bases in between. CDR3 amino acids: CASSGVSGEQFF. CDR3 nucleotides: TGTGCCAGCAGCGGAGTAAGCGGTGAGCAGTTCTTC.

This clonotype was seen ten or more times. CDR3 bases: TGTGCCACCAGTGATTTGCTTAGTACAGGAAACGGCGATACGCAGTATTTT. Translated: CATSDLLSTGNGDTQYF. The gene calls are TRBV24-1 and TRBJ2-3; weak D call: TRBD1 (5 bases). The CDR3 is made up of 17 amino acids. Looked up from germline, CDR1 is KGHDR and CDR2 is SFDVKD. V was cut by 0 bases and J by 6 bases, with 18 bases left in between.

This clonotype was detected many times. The gene calls are TRBV7-8 and TRBJ2-7, with 9 nucleotides matching TRBD2. The CDR3 has 14 residues. From germline, CDR1 is SGHVS and CDR2 FQNEAQ. The V and J ends lost 0 bases and 3 bases, in that order; junction bases with no gene match: 0. The CDR3 DNA reads TGTGCCAGCAGCTTAGCGACTAGCGGCTACGAGCAGTACTTC. This gives the protein CASSLATSGYEQYF.

To note about this clonotype: A clone one base away is much larger, so this may be a read error. The chain combines TRBV11-1 with TRBJ2-2, with TRBD2 as a possible D gene (5 bases). The germline V gene has CDR1 SGHAT and CDR2 FQDESV (reference sequence). The CDR3 spans 18 residues. The CDR3 nucleotides are TGTGCCGGCAGCTTACCTCGGTGGAGGCGATCGAACACCGGGGAGCTGTTTTTT. Translating it yields CAGSLPRWRRSNTGELFF.